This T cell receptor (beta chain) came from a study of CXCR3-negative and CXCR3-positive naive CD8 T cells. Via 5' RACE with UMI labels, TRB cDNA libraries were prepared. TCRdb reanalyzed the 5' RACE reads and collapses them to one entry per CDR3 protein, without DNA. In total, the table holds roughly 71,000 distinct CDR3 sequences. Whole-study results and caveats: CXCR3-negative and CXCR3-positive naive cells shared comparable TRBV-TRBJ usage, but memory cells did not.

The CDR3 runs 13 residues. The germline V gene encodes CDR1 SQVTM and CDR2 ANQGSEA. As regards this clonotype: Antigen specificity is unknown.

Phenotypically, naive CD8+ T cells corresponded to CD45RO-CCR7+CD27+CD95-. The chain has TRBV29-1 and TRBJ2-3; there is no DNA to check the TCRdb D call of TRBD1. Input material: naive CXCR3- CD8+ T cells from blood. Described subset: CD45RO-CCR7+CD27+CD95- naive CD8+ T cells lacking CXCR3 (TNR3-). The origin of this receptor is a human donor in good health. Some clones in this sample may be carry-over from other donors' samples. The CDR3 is CSVEGDWEDTQYF.